Below, one T cell receptor (beta chain) is given with its context. The antigen is undetermined. These data come from a study of Ad26.COV2.S vaccination and SARS-CoV-2 variants. About the research overall: Into the muscle, Ad26.COV2.S was dosed once or twice, 56 days apart.

The assay was immunoSEQ multiplex PCR, and TCRdb's table has in-frame clones only and misses some. The sample yields approximately 460,000 clones, 80% to 90% seen once. Treatment: some 19 received Ad26.COV2.S at low or high dose, single or two shots; about five received placebo; per-sample allocation not given. Each sample was drawn 63 days after the first injection (of vaccine or placebo). A Boston donor was an adult aged 18-55 years. The germline V gene encodes CDR1 SGHKS and CDR2 YYEKEE (reference sequence). The CDR3 totals 13 residues. V lost 2 bases, J lost 5 bases, and 10 bases lay in between. The study, taken as a whole, reports: Placebo and vaccine recipients had non-spike TCR breadth that was similar.

This sequence originates from a person aged 18-60 years who received the Ad26.COV2.S COVID-19 vaccine or a placebo. The rearrangement uses TRBV5-5 and TRBJ2-5, with TRBD2 as a possible D gene (5 bases). Sequences were derived from peripheral blood, sampled in a trial of Ad26.COV2.S vaccine versus placebo. The CDR3 protein is CASSFPSGETQYF. In nucleotides, the CDR3 is TGTGCCAGCAGCTTTCCCTCGGGGGAGACCCAGTACTTC.